This TCR beta chain comes out of a study of T cells in Graves' hyperthyroidism and ophthalmopathy. The CDR3 extends over 14 amino acids. The V gene's germline CDR1 is SGHVS and CDR2 FNYEAQ. With 5 bases removed from V and 3 bases from J, the gap between germline ends came to 13 bases. This clonotype was found many times. What it binds is not known. Findings and limits, study-wide: Clonotypes that were expanded in thyroid above 0.001 mostly appeared in blood too. Ophthalmopathy prediction by the model preceded onset by a median roughly 6 months.

Enrolled ophthalmopathy patients presented with a Clinical Activity Score of at least 3, a NOSPECS grade of at least 4, and disease duration under 3 months. Amplified TCR beta CDR3 regions derived from RNA transcripts. During a first-round RT-PCR of the TCR CDR3, the HTBI primer set was used. In TCRdb, the multiplex PCR reads were re-called with MiXCR into one record per CDR3 protein. The sample has a few hundred thousand distinct CDR3 sequences, around 20% seen once. Sequencing used blood. The gene calls are TRBV7-6 and TRBJ1-1; TRBD1 is a possible D gene (5 bases). The receptor was isolated from a man in his late teens or twenties with Graves' ophthalmopathy. The CDR3 DNA reads as TGTGCCAGCAGCCCCAGTGGGACCTACACTGAAGCTTTCTTT. Translated: CASSPSGTYTEAFF.